This T cell receptor beta chain stems from a study of blood T cell repertoires in COVID-19. Study summary: Samples representing acute and convalescent COVID-19 were sourced from the United States, Italy and Spain. PBMCs, B-cell-depleted T cells, or T cells provided the cDNA or gDNA that made up the material.

As handled by the study authors: Amplification of reference gene primers provided the estimated nucleated cell counts. Some clones are missing from TCRdb's copy, which holds only in-frame ones; the method was immunoSEQ multiplex PCR. D and trimming come from the DNA, and the V and J calls and clone size come from that table. The sample records 90,000 to 120,000 clones, approximately 90% being singletons. Trimming at V came to 0 bases and at J to 4 bases, leaving 9 bases not matched to a gene. This CDR3 comprises 19 residues. Germline V gene lookup returns CDR1 SGHVS and CDR2 FQNEAQ. This clonotype originated in a woman in her 30s with acute or convalescent COVID-19. The rearrangement joins TRBV7-8 to TRBJ2-2; 12 bases line up with TRBD2. Sequenced: peripheral blood. This chain's CDR3 is CASSLARILTSGGTGELFF. The CDR3 nucleotides read TGTGCCAGCAGCTTAGCCCGAATTCTGACTAGCGGGGGCACCGGGGAGCTGTTTTTT.